Below, 32 T cell receptor beta chains from the same sample are listed, as sequenced in a study of T-cell reconstitution after alpha-beta-depleted transplantation in children. Preparation of the TCRbeta library involved a method that used unique molecular identifiers. Via MiXCR, TCRdb re-called the PCR reads, giving one row per CDR3 protein. Here the sample spans approximately 400,000 distinct CDR3 sequences, approximately 11% being singletons. The sequencing here drew on PBMCs from the stem cell graft donor, taken from the stem cell graft. These TCRs come from a human donor who donated a stem cell graft to a child with acute myeloid leukemia.

This clonotype was counted between two and nine times. V is TRBV27 and J is TRBJ2-1; D is perhaps TRBD1 (5 bases). Trimming shortened V by 1 base and J by 4 bases, and 8 bases separated the two germline ends. In germline, CDR1 is MNHEY, CDR2 SMNVEV (reference sequence). CDR3 size: 14 residues. CDR3 region: CASSLFRQYNEQFF. CDR3 coding DNA: TGTGCCAGCAGTTTATTTCGACAGTACAATGAGCAGTTCTTC.

This clonotype was counted only a few times. The chain combines TRBV20-1 with TRBJ2-1; the match to TRBD2 covers 8 bases. The J segment lost 8 bases and the V segment lost 5 bases, leaving 11 bases of the junction unmatched. Germline loops: CDR1 DFQATT, CDR2 SNEGSKA (reference sequence). CDR3 length equals 14 residues. CDR3 DNA: TGCAGTGCTGAACGACTAGCGCCATGGGATGAGCAGTTCTTC. It codes for CSAERLAPWDEQFF.

This clonotype was seen repeatedly, ten times or more. The chain is built from TRBV5-1 and TRBJ1-1, with TRBD1 matching over 8 bases. Germline values: CDR1 SGHRS, CDR2 YFSETQ. The V gene end was trimmed by 0 bases and the J gene end by 3 bases; junction bases not matched to a gene: 7. The CDR3 covers 16 residues. The CDR3 is CASSLGSGGADTEAFF. CDR3 DNA: TGCGCCAGCAGCTTGGGGTCAGGGGGCGCCGACACTGAAGCTTTCTTT.

This clonotype occurred a few times. This chain joins TRBV6-1 and TRBJ2-3; D possibly uses TRBD1 or TRBD2 (6 bases each). V was pared by 6 bases and J by 1 base, with 14 bases between. The CDR3 is 15 amino acids. CDR1 and CDR2 from the germline V gene are MNHNS and SASEGT. The CDR3 DNA is TGTGCCAGCAGCCACCGGGGGCAACGCACAGATACGCAGTATTTT. Protein product: CASSHRGQRTDTQYF.

This clonotype turned up a few times. The chain has TRBV15 and TRBJ2-2, with 11 bases that match TRBD1. The CDR3 is made up of 20 amino acids. V was pared by 3 bases and J by 6 bases, with 18 bases of the junction left unmatched. Germline V gene lookup returns CDR1 LNHNV and CDR2 YYDKDF (reference sequence). CDR3 nucleotide sequence: TGTGCCACCAGCAGCCCCTTACGTACAAGGGACAGGGGGTATGCCGGGGAGCTGTTTTTT. Translating gives CATSSPLRTRDRGYAGELFF.

V and J are TRBV29-1 and TRBJ2-1; the match to TRBD2 covers 8 bases. The length of the CDR3 is 14 residues. CDR1 and CDR2 (germline): SQVTM, ANQGSEA. V lost 4 bases, J lost 8 bases, and 10 bases stayed unmatched. The CDR3 DNA follows: TGCAGCGTTGTAGTAGCGGGATCATCGTATGAGCAGTTCTTC. The encoded protein is CSVVVAGSSYEQFF.

The rearrangement links TRBV9 to TRBJ2-5, with 8 bases fitting TRBD1. V lost 4 bases to trimming and J lost 2 bases; unmatched junction nucleotides: 7. The CDR3 loop spans 15 amino acids. Germline lookup yields CDR1 SGDLS and CDR2 YYNGEE. The CDR3 DNA reads TGTGCCAGCAGCATAGGATACAGGGGGCAAGAGACCCAGTACTTC. Its translation: CASSIGYRGQETQYF.

The sample holds many counts of this clonotype. The chain uses TRBV20-1 and TRBJ2-5; D may match TRBD1 or TRBD2 (6 bases each). CDR3 length equals 16 residues. V gave up 3 bases and J gave up 2 bases, with 19 bases separating them. Germline lookup yields CDR1 DFQATT and CDR2 SNEGSKA (reference sequence). CDR3 nucleotides: TGCAGTGCTAGGAAAGGCTTAGGGGGGTCGCAAGAGACCCAGTACTTC. This translates into CSARKGLGGSQETQYF.

This clonotype has more than one count but fewer than ten. The chain links TRBV5-1 to TRBJ1-2, with TRBD1 as a possible D gene (6 bases). This CDR3 comprises 15 residues. V lost 4 bases and J lost 4, with 17 bases in between. Looked up from germline, CDR1 is SGHRS and CDR2 is YFSETQ. CDR3 DNA: TGCGCCAGCAGCCAAGAGGACAGCCTTGTCTATGGCTACACCTTC. Residues: CASSQEDSLVYGYTF.

This clonotype was seen many times. This rearrangement joins TRBV5-1 to TRBJ2-7, with 13 bases matching TRBD2. The germline CDR1 and CDR2 sequences are SGHRS and YFSETQ. The CDR3 has 17 residues. Trimming at V came to 0 bases and at J to 2 bases, leaving 5 bases not matched to a gene. The CDR3, as DNA: TGCGCCAGCAGCTTGGAAGGGACTAGCGGGAACCCCTACGAGCAGTACTTC. Encoded protein: CASSLEGTSGNPYEQYF.

The sample holds many counts of this clonotype. This chain uses TRBV10-3 with TRBJ2-2, with TRBD1 matching over 12 bases. Unmatched junction bases numbered 2, after V lost 4 bases and J lost 5 bases. The CDR3 is 15 amino acids. Looked up from germline, CDR1 is ENHRY and CDR2 is SYGVKD. The CDR3 reads CAISGDRGRTGELFF. The CDR3 bases are TGTGCCATCAGTGGGGACAGGGGGCGTACCGGGGAGCTGTTTTTT.

This clonotype was recorded many times. This chain uses TRBV25-1 with TRBJ2-1, with D perhaps assigned TRBD1 or TRBD2 (6 bases each). In germline, CDR1 is MGHDK, CDR2 SYGVNS. The CDR3 extends over 15 amino acids. V shed 8 bases and J shed 7 bases, with 21 bases lying between them. DNA of the CDR3: TGTGCCAGCTCACCTGGGGGGCCCCCTTGGAATGAGCAGTTCTTC. It is translated as CASSPGGPPWNEQFF.

This clonotype was counted only a few times. V is TRBV9 and J is TRBJ2-5; no clear D gene. Trimming shortened V by 3 bases and J by 2 bases, and 11 bases separated the two germline ends. Germline values: CDR1 SGDLS, CDR2 YYNGEE. The length of the CDR3 is 14 residues. The CDR3: CASSARVGQETQYF. Here the CDR3 DNA reads TGTGCCAGCAGCGCCCGTGTCGGACAAGAGACCCAGTACTTC.

This clonotype was recorded at least ten times. The chain is built from TRBV7-9 and TRBJ2-3, with TRBD2 as a possible D gene (5 bases). The V gene's germline CDR1 is SEHNR and CDR2 FQNEAQ (reference sequence). Trimming took off 2 bases at V and 3 bases at J, with 12 bases between the two ends. CDR3 length: 15 amino acids. This chain's CDR3 is CASSLFSSRTDTQYF. DNA of the CDR3: TGTGCCAGCAGCTTATTTTCTAGCAGAACAGATACGCAGTATTTT.

There are a few counts of this clonotype. CDR3 region: CASRPILAGDSEFF. The CDR3 nucleotides are TGTGCCAGCAGACCCATCCTAGCGGGAGACAGCGAGTTCTTC. The gene calls are TRBV11-2 and TRBJ2-1, with TRBD2 matching over 10 bases. Germline CDR1 SGHAT, CDR2 FQNNGV. Trimming at V came to 6 bases and at J to 14 bases, leaving 13 bases not matched to a gene. This CDR3 is built from 14 residues.

This clonotype was recorded at least ten times. V gene TRBV5-1 combines with J gene TRBJ2-6; 8 bases are shared with TRBD1. After removal of 4 bases from V and 0 bases from J, the junction contained 12 bases not matched to a gene. This CDR3 region has 19 residues. Germline lookup yields CDR1 SGHRS and CDR2 YFSETQ. CDR3 DNA sequence: TGCGCCAGCAGCAACCCGAGCCGGGACAGGAGCTCTGGGGCCAACGTCCTGACTTTC. Protein product: CASSNPSRDRSSGANVLTF.

The chain combines TRBV6-2 or TRBV6-3 with TRBJ2-1; 9 bases agree with TRBD2. Germline V gives CDR1 MNHEY, CDR2 SVGEGT. Losses at the gene ends were 4 bases for V and 3 bases for J; bases not matched to a gene: 10. The CDR3 sequence is 17 residues long. The CDR3 bases are TGTGCCAGCAGTTTCCGGATAGGTAGCGGGAGCTACAATGAGCAGTTCTTC. Translation gives CASSFRIGSGSYNEQFF.

The chain couples TRBV5-6 to TRBJ2-7; 7 positions agree with TRBD2. Germline V gives CDR1 SGHDT, CDR2 YYEEEE. J was trimmed by 6 bases and V by 0 bases; bases with no gene match: 6. There are 14 residues in the CDR3. The CDR3 region is CASSLAAGAVEQYF. CDR3 coding DNA: TGTGCCAGCAGCTTGGCGGCGGGAGCGGTCGAGCAGTACTTC.

A remark on this clonotype: Because the CDR3 is missing its conserved closing phenylalanine or tryptophan, this is likely a read error. It is unclear where the CDR3 begins or ends on the DNA, so no DNA is shown, and the CDR3 is as TCRdb lists it. The chain links TRBV3-1 to TRBJ1-1; TRBD1 is the table's D call and was not checked against the DNA. The CDR3 sequence runs 13 residues, both termini included. Per germline, CDR1 LGHDT and CDR2 YNNKEL (reference sequence). Here the CDR3 reads CASSQNRDRIESI.

This clonotype was counted only a few times. V gene TRBV9 combines with J gene TRBJ2-3; perhaps TRBD2 as D (6 bases). The CDR3 runs to 12 residues. The germline CDR1 and CDR2 sequences are SGDLS and YYNGEE. V was cut by 3 bases and J by 8 bases, with 10 bases left in between. The CDR3 nucleotides read TGTGCCAGCAGCGGGCTGGAGGGTACGCAGTATTTT. Protein: CASSGLEGTQYF.

This rearrangement joins TRBV29-1 to TRBJ1-1, with unresolved D. The germline V and J ends were trimmed by 6 bases and 8 bases, with 10 bases remaining between them. Germline loops: CDR1 SQVTM, CDR2 ANQGSEA. The CDR3 has 10 residues. The CDR3 DNA is TGCAGCGTGCTCGTGGGGGAAGCTTTCTTT. Its protein is CSVLVGEAFF.

This clonotype was observed a handful of times. In DNA form, the CDR3 reads TGTGCCATCAGTGAGACGGCAGGGAGGGTCTACGGTGAAGCTTTCTTT. Translation gives CAISETAGRVYGEAFF. This chain uses TRBV10-3 with TRBJ1-1, with a tentative D call TRBD1 (5 bases). With 2 bases removed from V and 7 bases from J, the gap between germline ends came to 20 bases. This CDR3 has 16 amino acids. CDR1 is ENHRY and CDR2 is SYGVKD in the germline V gene.

CDR3 in DNA: TGCAGTGCTAGGAGACCGACGGGCGACGAGCAGTACTTC. Translation: CSARRPTGDEQYF. V usage is TRBV20-1 and J usage is TRBJ2-7; D gene ambiguous. CDR3 length: 13 amino acids. V was shortened by 3 bases and J by 5 bases, with 14 bases between the two germline ends. From germline, CDR1 is DFQATT and CDR2 SNEGSKA (reference sequence).

V is TRBV10-3 and J is TRBJ2-1; 13 bases map to TRBD2. CDR3 length: 15 amino acids. V lost 6 bases, J lost 6 bases, and 5 bases stayed unmatched. Germline loops: CDR1 ENHRY, CDR2 SYGVKD. CDR3 sequence: CAISITSGGGNEQFF. DNA for the CDR3: TGTGCCATCAGCATTACTAGCGGGGGGGGCAATGAGCAGTTCTTC.

This clonotype occurred a few times. V is TRBV7-2 and J is TRBJ2-2; weak D call: TRBD2 (5 bases). Germline V lookup: CDR1 SGHTA, CDR2 FQGNSA. V dropped 4 bases and J dropped 4 bases, with 19 bases sitting between them. The CDR3 sequence is 17 residues long. The CDR3 coding sequence is TGTGCCAGCAGCTCCCCCCTGGTCCGGGCGGGCACCGGGGAGCTGTTTTTT. It codes for CASSSPLVRAGTGELFF.

The V gene is TRBV7-2, the J gene TRBJ2-7; possible D gene TRBD2, 5 bases. Between the trimmed V and J ends, which lost 4 bases and 6 bases, there was a span of 19 bases. CDR1 and CDR2 (germline): SGHTA, FQGNSA. The CDR3 consists of 15 residues. This CDR3 is CASSSPGLADPEQYF. The DNA of the CDR3 is TGTGCCAGCAGCTCACCCGGGCTAGCCGATCCCGAGCAGTACTTC.

This chain uses TRBV27 with TRBJ2-3; D possibly corresponds to TRBD1 (6 bases). CDR3 length equals 14 residues. Germline CDR1 and CDR2: MNHEY and SMNVEV (reference sequence). Deletions cut 0 bases from V and 4 bases from J, with 8 bases between. CDR3 sequence reads: CASSLSAGADTQYF. For the CDR3, the DNA is TGTGCCAGCAGTTTATCGGCAGGGGCAGATACGCAGTATTTT.

This clonotype was recorded at least ten times. The chain couples TRBV20-1 to TRBJ1-6; TRBD1 agrees at 8 bases. The CDR3 totals 15 residues. CDR1 and CDR2 from the germline V gene are DFQATT and SNEGSKA (reference sequence). J was trimmed by 7 bases and V by 0 bases; bases with no gene match: 5. The DNA of the CDR3 is TGCAGTGCTAGAGATCAGAGACAGGGGAATTCACCCCTCCACTTT. Encoded protein: CSARDQRQGNSPLHF.

V is TRBV11-1 and J is TRBJ2-1; 10 nucleotides align to TRBD2. Trimming at V came to 3 bases and at J to 6 bases, leaving 5 bases not matched to a gene. The CDR3 is 15 residues long. Germline CDR1 reads SGHAT; CDR2 reads FQDESV (reference sequence). Written as DNA, the CDR3 is TGTGCCAGCAGCTTGGGTAGCGGGAGGCTCAATGAGCAGTTCTTC. Translated: CASSLGSGRLNEQFF.

J is TRBJ2-7 and V is TRBV5-1, with 8 bases fitting TRBD2. CDR3 size: 15 residues. V lost 4 bases, J lost 4 bases, and 10 bases stayed unmatched. Germline V lookup: CDR1 SGHRS, CDR2 YFSETQ. In nucleotides, the CDR3 is TGCGCCAGCAGCCGAGTTAGCGGGACAATATACGAGCAGTACTTC. It encodes CASSRVSGTIYEQYF.

This clonotype was found many times. The chain carries TRBV20-1 and TRBJ2-5, with D perhaps TRBD1 (5 bases). The CDR3 runs to 14 residues. CDR1 is DFQATT, CDR2 SNEGSKA, per germline (reference sequence). Trimming shortened V by 2 bases and J by 4 bases, and 14 bases separated the two germline ends. The CDR3 sequence: CSARFDSRLETQYF. CDR3 nucleotide sequence: TGCAGTGCTAGATTTGACAGTCGATTAGAGACCCAGTACTTC.

This rearrangement joins TRBV20-1 to TRBJ2-3; perhaps TRBD2 as D (6 bases). Germline V gene data show CDR1 as DFQATT and CDR2 as SNEGSKA (reference sequence). Between the trimmed V and J ends, which lost 3 bases and 0 bases, there was a span of 10 bases. This CDR3 region has 14 residues. The CDR3, as DNA: TGCAGTGCTAGTGGCGGGGCTAGCACAGATACGCAGTATTTT. This sequence encodes CSASGGASTDTQYF.